The TCR beta chain described here comes from a study of blood T cell repertoires in COVID-19. This clone was observed a few times. Repertoires were generated with immunoSEQ multiplex PCR, while TCRdb's copy carries only in-frame clones and drops some. This repertoire shows 98,000 or so clones, roughly 70% found once; its top ten account for 1.5% to 2%. This CDR3 has 16 amino acids. Germline trimming cut 2 bases from V and 6 bases from J; bases unmatched to any gene: 12. The germline V gene has CDR1 LGHDT and CDR2 YNNKEL (reference sequence). Material for sequencing was peripheral blood. The TCR was taken from a woman in her forties with acute or convalescent COVID-19. The chain links TRBV3-1 (or the pseudogene TRBV3-2) to TRBJ2-7; 8 bases match TRBD2. The CDR3 nucleotides read TGTGCCAGCAGCCAACCGTTAACCGGGACTAGTTCCGAGCAGTACTTC. This codes for CASSQPLTGTSSEQYF.